The text below deals with one T cell receptor beta chain. CDR1 SGHNT and CDR2 YYREEE come from the germline V gene (reference sequence). This CDR3 is 13 amino acids long. Trimming took 2 bases from V and 3 from J, leaving 9 bases between them. The data stem from a study of T-cell reconstitution after alpha-beta-depleted transplantation in children. Using unique molecular identifiers, the investigators prepared the TCRbeta library. TCRdb processed the PCR reads anew with MiXCR; each CDR3 protein has one entry. The profile shows around 92,000 distinct CDR3 sequences, less than 15% of them singletons. This sequence joins TRBV5-4 and TRBJ2-7; TRBD2 is a possible D gene (6 bases). The TCR sequence derives from a human donor who donated a stem cell graft to a child with inherited bone marrow failure. The specimen comprised PBMCs from the stem cell graft donor, sampled from the stem cell graft. The CDR3 region is CASSFSGDYEQYF. CDR3 DNA: TGTGCCAGCAGCTTTTCGGGGGACTACGAGCAGTACTTC.